One and the same sample provided the 10 T cell receptor beta chains below, sequenced in a study of T cell responses to AZD1222 COVID-19 vaccine. This table comes from immunoSEQ multiplex PCR, and its TCRdb copy is limited to in-frame clones, with some not included. Of 55,000 to 85,000 clones in the sample, 84% were seen once. Sequenced here: peripheral blood, sampled on day 0 of AZD1222 vaccination. The receptors here all came from an adult in good health.

The rearrangement joins TRBV5-4 to TRBJ2-3; TRBD2 matches 12 bases. The CDR3 is 15 residues long. V was pared by 9 bases and J by 2 bases, with 7 bases of the junction left unmatched. Germline V CDR1 and CDR2: SGHNT, YYREEE (reference sequence). The CDR3 DNA reads TGTGCCACCAAACTAGCGGGGGGCTCCACAGATACGCAGTATTTT. It translates to CATKLAGGSTDTQYF.

This chain links TRBV2 with TRBJ1-3; D gene unclear. Germline assignment: CDR1 SNHLY and CDR2 FYNNEI. This CDR3 has 11 residues. V dropped 6 bases and J dropped 2 bases, with 2 bases sitting between them. CDR3 in amino acids: CASRAGNTIYF. CDR3 sequence (DNA): TGTGCCAGCAGAGCTGGAAACACCATATATTTT.

The genes are TRBV27 and TRBJ1-2; D may be TRBD1 (5 bases). There are 15 residues in the CDR3. V lost 5 bases to trimming and J lost 8 bases, with 21 bases between them. Per germline, CDR1 MNHEY and CDR2 SMNVEV (reference sequence). In nucleotides, the CDR3 is TGTGCCAGCAGTCCGACATGGGGGGGTAAAATGGGCTACACCTTC. Its translation: CASSPTWGGKMGYTF.

The chain has TRBV5-4 and TRBJ1-1; 9 nucleotides align to TRBD1. The CDR3 totals 14 residues. Germline V gives CDR1 SGHNT, CDR2 YYREEE (reference sequence). Trimming took 4 bases from V and 3 from J; bases not matched to a gene: 4. The CDR3, as DNA: TGTGCCAGCAGCGTTGACAGGGGGGACACTGAAGCTTTCTTT. Translating gives CASSVDRGDTEAFF.

In the case of this clone: Relative to the germline gene, one junction end is altered; a read error may explain this. This chain links TRBV19 with TRBJ1-6; possibly TRBD1 for D (5 bases). Germline values: CDR1 LNHDA, CDR2 SQIVND (reference sequence). The CDR3 is made up of 16 amino acids. The CDR3 is CASRIGTRNNNSPLHF. The CDR3 region has the DNA TGTGCCAGTAGAATAGGGACCAGAAACAATAATTCACCCCTCCACTTT.

This chain connects TRBV11-3 to TRBJ1-1; TRBD1 matches at 10 bases. This CDR3 is built from 16 residues. CDR1 and CDR2 from the germline V gene are SGHNT and YENEEA. The V and J ends lost 6 bases and 4 bases, in that order; junction bases with no gene match: 11. In DNA form, the CDR3 reads TGTGCCAGCAGGGGACAGGGGACTCGAGTTTTCACTGAAGCTTTCTTT. Protein sequence: CASRGQGTRVFTEAFF. The full variable domain, rest sourced from reference TRBV11-3 and TRBJ1-1, is EAGVVQSPRYKIIEKKQPVAFWCNPISGHNTLYWYLQNLGQGPELLIRYENEEAVDDSQLPKDRFSAERLKGVDSTLKIQPAELGDSAVYLCASRGQGTRVFTEAFFGQGTRLTVV.

This rearrangement joins TRBV10-3 to TRBJ1-2; 9 bases fit TRBD1. The germline gives CDR1 ENHRY, CDR2 SYGVKD. The length of the CDR3 is 13 residues. Losses at the gene ends were 3 bases for V and 8 bases for J; bases not matched to a gene: 4. CDR3 region: CAISDLGQGGYTF. The CDR3 DNA is TGTGCCATCAGTGATTTGGGACAGGGAGGCTACACCTTC.

The chain carries TRBV15 and TRBJ2-5; the D gene is possibly TRBD2 (6 bases). CDR3 length: 21 residues. Germline CDR1 is LNHNV and CDR2 is YYDKDF (reference sequence). Trimming removed 0 bases from V and 4 bases from J, with 30 bases in between. The DNA for the CDR3 is TGTGCCACCAGCAGAGATAGCCCGCCGTACGGGGGTAGACGATCGGGAGAGACCCAGTACTTC. This translates into CATSRDSPPYGGRRSGETQYF.

The rearrangement uses TRBV29-1 and TRBJ2-3; 8 nucleotides align to TRBD2. Germline-derived CDR1 and CDR2 are SQVTM and ANQGSEA. J gave up 3 bases and V 4 bases, and 12 bases lay outside the gene matches. The CDR3 spans 16 residues. The CDR3 region has the DNA TGCAGCGTTGGGAGACTAGCGTATGGTGTAACAGATACGCAGTATTTT. Protein: CSVGRLAYGVTDTQYF.

Written as DNA, the CDR3 is TGTGCCAGCAGCGTAGGGAGCTCCTATAATTCACCCCTCCACTTT. It yields the protein CASSVGSSYNSPLHF. This chain connects TRBV9 to TRBJ1-6; D ambiguous. The CDR3 is 15 residues long. The germline CDR1 and CDR2 sequences are SGDLS and YYNGEE. Trimming took 0 bases from V and 0 from J, leaving 4 bases between them.